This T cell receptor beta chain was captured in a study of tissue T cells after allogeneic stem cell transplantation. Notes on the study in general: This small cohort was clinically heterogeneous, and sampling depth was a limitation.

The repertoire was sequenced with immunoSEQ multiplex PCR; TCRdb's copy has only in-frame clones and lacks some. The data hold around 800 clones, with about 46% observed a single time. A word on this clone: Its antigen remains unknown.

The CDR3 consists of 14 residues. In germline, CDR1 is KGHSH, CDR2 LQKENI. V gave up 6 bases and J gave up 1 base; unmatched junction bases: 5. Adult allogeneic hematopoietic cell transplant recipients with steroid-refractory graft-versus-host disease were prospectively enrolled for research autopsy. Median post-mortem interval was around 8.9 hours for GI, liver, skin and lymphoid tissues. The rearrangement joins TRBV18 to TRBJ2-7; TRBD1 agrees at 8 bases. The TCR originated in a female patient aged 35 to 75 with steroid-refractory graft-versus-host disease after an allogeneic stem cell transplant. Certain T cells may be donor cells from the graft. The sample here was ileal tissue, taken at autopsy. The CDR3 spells CASSPGTGSYEQYF. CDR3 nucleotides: TGTGCCAGCTCTCCCGGGACAGGATCCTACGAGCAGTACTTC.